The rows below give T cell receptor beta chains drawn from one sample of a study of T cells in Graves' hyperthyroidism and ophthalmopathy. TCRdb reprocessed the multiplex PCR reads with MiXCR, giving one entry per CDR3 protein. The sample lists approximately 420,000 distinct CDR3 sequences, about 15% seen once, with approximately 30% in the top ten. The sequenced material came from blood. Every receptor here comes from a woman between 25 and 40 years old with Graves' hyperthyroidism. The conserved cysteine and the conserved F or W are not part of the CDR3 here. Each record gives: CDR3 protein, V gene, D gene, J gene. A D gene is named only where the DNA matches it firmly.

ASSLVFAMSYEQY | TRBV11-3 | NA | TRBJ2-7
ASSLEGGPYNEQF | TRBV5-6 | NA | TRBJ2-1
ASTPFEGDTEAF | TRBV3-1 | NA | TRBJ1-1
ASPPGGLAGGRYEQY | TRBV5-1 | TRBD2 | TRBJ2-7
ASSLYFPGATYEQY | TRBV5-1 | NA | TRBJ2-7
ASSLRQGSTGELF | TRBV5-1 | TRBD1 | TRBJ2-2
ASSYSGQGALTGELF | TRBV6-2/TRBV6-3 | TRBD1 | TRBJ2-2
ATSESGSRGPLGQF | TRBV24-1 | NA | TRBJ2-1
ASSEVPGLFTYEQY | TRBV6-1 | NA | TRBJ2-7
ASSYEQGYEQY | TRBV12-3/TRBV12-4 | NA | TRBJ2-7
SVLQDTQY | TRBV20-1 | NA | TRBJ2-3
SVAGGTIETQY | TRBV29-1 | TRBD2 | TRBJ2-5
ASSAYDRGYEQY | TRBV11-2 | TRBD1 | TRBJ2-7
ASSWDSAYGYT | TRBV5-6 | TRBD1 | TRBJ1-2
ASSISGVSSYNEQF | TRBV19 | NA | TRBJ2-1